The following is a TCR beta chain sequence with its context. The junction and the germline gene differ at one end; a read error may be behind it. This CDR3 comprises 13 residues. CDR1 and CDR2 (germline): SGHRS, YFSETQ. The data originate from a study of blood T cell repertoires in COVID-19. The overall study: The United States, Italy and Spain supplied acute and convalescent COVID-19 samples. Nucleic acid was either cDNA or gDNA, and it came from T cells, B-cell-depleted T cells, or PBMCs.

In the authors' methods: Amplification of reference gene primers provided the estimated nucleated cell counts. TCRdb's table, derived via immunoSEQ multiplex PCR, lists solely in-frame clones and lacks some. Clone size and the V and J calls come from that table; the DNA yielded D and trimming. The data contain 250,000 to 400,000 clones, approximately 88% of them singletons. Seattle cases were enrolled at active infection and followed longitudinally. The sequencing input was peripheral blood. The clonotype comes from a woman in her thirties with COVID-19, enrolled during active disease. V gene TRBV5-1 combines with J gene TRBJ1-2; TRBD1 is a possible D gene (5 bases). CDR3: CASRLEVGEGYTF. The CDR3 bases are TGCGCCAGCAGGTTGGAGGTAGGGGAAGGCTACACCTTC. Full variable domain (outside the CDR3, taken from reference TRBV5-1 and TRBJ1-2): KAGVTQTPRYLIKTRGQQVTLSCSPISGHRSVSWYQQTPGQGLQFLFEYFSETQRNKGNFPGRFSGRQFSNSRSEMNVSTLELGDSALYLCASRLEVGEGYTFGSGTRLTVV.